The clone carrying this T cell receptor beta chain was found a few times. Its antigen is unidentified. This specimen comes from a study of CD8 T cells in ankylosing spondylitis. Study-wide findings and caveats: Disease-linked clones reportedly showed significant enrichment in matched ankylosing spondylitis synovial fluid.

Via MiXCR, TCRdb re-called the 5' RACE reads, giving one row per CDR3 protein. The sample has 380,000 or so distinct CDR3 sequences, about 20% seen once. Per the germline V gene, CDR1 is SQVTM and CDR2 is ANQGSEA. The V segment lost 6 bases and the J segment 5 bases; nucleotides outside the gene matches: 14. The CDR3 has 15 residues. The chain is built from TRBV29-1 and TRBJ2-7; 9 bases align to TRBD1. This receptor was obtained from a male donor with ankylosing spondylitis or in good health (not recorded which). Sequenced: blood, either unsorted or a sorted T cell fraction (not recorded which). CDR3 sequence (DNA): TGCAGCGTGGACCGATCCGGGACAGGGTATAACGAGCAGTACTTC. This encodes CSVDRSGTGYNEQYF.